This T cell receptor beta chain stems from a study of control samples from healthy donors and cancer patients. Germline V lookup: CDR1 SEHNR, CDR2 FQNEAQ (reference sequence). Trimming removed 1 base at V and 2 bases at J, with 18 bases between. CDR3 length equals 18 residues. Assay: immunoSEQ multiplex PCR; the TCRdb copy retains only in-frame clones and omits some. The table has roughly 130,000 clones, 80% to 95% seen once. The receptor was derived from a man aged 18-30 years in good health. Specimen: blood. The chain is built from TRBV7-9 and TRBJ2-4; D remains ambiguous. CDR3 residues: CASSLGWVGNFSKNIQYF. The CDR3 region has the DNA TGTGCCAGCAGCTTAGGATGGGTGGGGAACTTCTCCAAAAACATTCAGTACTTC.